The present entry profiles one T cell receptor (beta chain) with its context. Its cognate antigen is unknown. The V end lost 1 base, the J end lost 6 bases, and 12 bases lay between the germline ends. The CDR3 is 14 residues long. CDR1 is SGHTA and CDR2 is FQGNSA in the germline V gene. The record originates from a study of OX40 agonist ivuxolimab in advanced cancers. Overall study context: The patients got ivuxolimab, which is an agonistic anti-OX40 (CD134) antibody. Patients received ivuxolimab, an intravenous treatment, every 2 weeks at 0.01 to 10 mg/kg. The study's findings and limits: Some nonresponders likewise displayed low normalized T-cell clonal expansion.

Using immunoSEQ multiplex PCR, the repertoire was profiled, and TCRdb retains in-frame clones only, with some absent. Among over 75,000 clones listed, roughly 89% were seen once. The specimen was CD4+ or CD8+ T cells sorted from blood, collected in a trial of the OX40 agonist ivuxolimab. This chain uses TRBV7-2 with TRBJ1-2, with D possibly matching TRBD1 (5 bases). This clonotype originated in an adult with an advanced solid tumor such as melanoma, head and neck, liver or kidney cancer. CDR3 nucleotide sequence: TGTGCCAGCAGCTTAGTAAACGGGGCGGATGGCTACACCTTC. This encodes CASSLVNGADGYTF.